These 22 T cell receptor beta chains were sequenced from one sample in a study of blood T cells in healthy people across ages. It was with a sample-barcoded 5' primer and a J-beta primer mix that a second PCR of roughly 7 to 12 cycles was run. Each CDR3 protein gets one entry after TCRdb re-called the 5' RACE reads with MiXCR. The profile shows roughly 500,000 distinct CDR3 sequences, less than 25% of them singletons. In addition, the sample was reused for a study of T cells of mothers and their children.

Sequencing was carried out using blood. These receptors originate from a boy between 10 and 17 years old in good health.

In its sample, this clonotype was seen a few times. The chain couples TRBV7-6 to TRBJ2-2, with 7 bases identical to TRBD2. CDR1 SGHVS and CDR2 FNYEAQ come from the germline V gene. This CDR3 region has 16 residues. V lost 0 bases and J lost 7; bases outside the gene matches: 8. The CDR3 DNA is TGTGCCAGCAGCTTAGCGGGAGGGCCGGGGGACGGGGAGCTGTTTTTT. It is translated as CASSLAGGPGDGELFF.

This clonotype has a single count. CDR3 protein: CASRAPDGLSYNEQFF. CDR3 in DNA: TGTGCCAGCAGAGCCCCGGACGGACTCTCCTACAATGAGCAGTTCTTC. The gene calls are TRBV6-2 or TRBV6-3 and TRBJ2-1, with D possibly matching TRBD2 (5 bases). Germline V gives CDR1 MNHEY, CDR2 SVGEGT. This CDR3 contains 16 residues. Trimming stripped 6 bases from V and 0 bases from J, with 15 bases between.

V and J are TRBV28 and TRBJ2-6; 7 nucleotides line up with TRBD1. The CDR3 totals 16 residues. Looked up from germline, CDR1 is MDHEN and CDR2 is SYDVKM. J gave up 2 bases and V 2 bases, and 3 bases lay outside the gene matches. The CDR3 DNA reads as TGTGCCAGCAGTTTAACAGGGGTCGCTGGGGCCAACGTCCTGACTTTC. This translates into CASSLTGVAGANVLTF.

This chain connects TRBV20-1 to TRBJ2-5, with 8 bases lining up with TRBD2. The V segment lost 3 bases and the J segment 0 bases; nucleotides outside the gene matches: 12. This CDR3 contains 17 residues. Germline V gene sequence: CDR1 DFQATT, CDR2 SNEGSKA (reference sequence). CDR3 nucleotide sequence: TGCAGTGCTAGCGGGGGGGGACGCGGGACGTACCAAGAGACCCAGTACTTC. Amino acid sequence: CSASGGGRGTYQETQYF.

The chain employs TRBV5-5 and TRBJ1-4; 7 bases are a match to TRBD1. The CDR3 runs 14 residues. Trimming at V came to 4 bases and at J to 7 bases, leaving 7 bases not matched to a gene. Germline-derived CDR1 and CDR2 are SGHKS and YYEKEE (reference sequence). CDR3 sequence: CASSQTGLSEKLFF. The CDR3 coding sequence is TGTGCCAGCAGCCAGACAGGGCTGAGTGAAAAACTGTTTTTT.

The chain's CDR3 is CASSRGLAGDTGELFF. DNA for the CDR3: TGTGCCAGCAGCCGCGGACTAGCGGGAGACACCGGGGAGCTGTTTTTT. The genes are TRBV7-2 and TRBJ2-2; 13 nucleotides match TRBD2. V was pared by 5 bases and J by 3 bases, with 3 bases of the junction left unmatched. Looked up from germline, CDR1 is SGHTA and CDR2 is FQGNSA. This CDR3 spans 16 amino acids.

This clonotype was seen repeatedly, ten times or more. The V and J genes are TRBV7-2 and TRBJ2-7, with TRBD2 identical over 12 bases. Germline V lookup: CDR1 SGHTA, CDR2 FQGNSA. The CDR3 consists of 14 residues. V was clipped by 3 bases and J by 3 bases; unmatched bases: 0. The CDR3 here is CASSLTSGGYEQYF. DNA of the CDR3: TGTGCCAGCAGCTTGACTAGCGGGGGCTACGAGCAGTACTTC.

The chain carries TRBV18 and TRBJ2-5, with D possibly matching TRBD2 (5 bases). The last part of the DNA fits TRBJ2-1 better; the J call may be wrong. CDR1 and CDR2 from the germline V gene are KGHSH and LQKENI. The CDR3 covers 15 residues. The CDR3 DNA is TGTGCCAGCTCACCCCTACGGACCAGCGGTGGGGAGCAGTTCTTC. This codes for CASSPLRTSGGEQFF.

The chain employs TRBV7-3 and TRBJ2-5; TRBD2 matches 12 bases. V lost 5 bases and J lost 5; bases outside the gene matches: 6. The CDR3 consists of 15 residues. Germline lookup yields CDR1 SGHTA and CDR2 FQGTGA. The CDR3 DNA follows: TGTGCCAGCAGCGCTAGCGGGAGGGCGTTGGAGACCCAGTACTTC. Translated: CASSASGRALETQYF.

The CDR3: CASSDRVLTYTGELFF. CDR3 DNA: TGTGCCAGCAGTGACCGGGTTCTAACTTACACCGGGGAGCTGTTTTTT. The V and J genes are TRBV2 and TRBJ2-2; D is unclear. CDR1 is SNHLY and CDR2 is FYNNEI in the germline V gene. This CDR3 has 16 amino acids. V lost 3 bases and J 3 bases, leaving 14 bases between the germline ends.

The rearrangement links TRBV29-1 to TRBJ2-7; weak D call: TRBD1 (6 bases). CDR3 length equals 13 residues. Trimming cost V 6 bases and J 1 base, with 13 bases left between them. Germline V gene sequence: CDR1 SQVTM, CDR2 ANQGSEA. The CDR3 loop reads CSVAGTSSYEQYF. CDR3 in DNA: TGCAGCGTAGCCGGGACAAGTTCCTACGAGCAGTACTTC.

The chain joins TRBV7-2 to TRBJ2-7; 8 bases are shared with TRBD2. From germline, CDR1 is SGHTA and CDR2 FQGNSA. The CDR3 has 15 amino acids. V shed 0 bases, J shed 5 bases, and the junction held 6 bases outside the gene matches. CDR3 in amino acids: CASSLAGTRGHEQYF. Here the CDR3 DNA reads TGTGCCAGCAGCTTAGCCGGGACTAGGGGCCACGAGCAGTACTTC. Looking up the rest from reference TRBV7-2 and TRBJ2-7 gives the full variable domain: GAGVSQSPSNKVTEKGKDVELRCDPISGHTALYWYRQSLGQGLEFLIYFQGNSAPDKSGLPSDRFSAERTGGSVSTLTIQRTQQEDSAVYLCASSLAGTRGHEQYFGPGTRLTVT.

The rearrangement joins TRBV6-5 to TRBJ1-4, with D tentatively TRBD1 (5 bases). V dropped 5 bases and J dropped 8 bases, with 12 bases sitting between them. From germline, CDR1 is MNHEY and CDR2 SVGAGI. The CDR3 totals 13 residues. The CDR3 sequence: CASSATEWEKLFF. CDR3 sequence (DNA): TGTGCCAGCAGTGCGACAGAATGGGAAAAACTGTTTTTT.

The rearrangement uses TRBV30 and TRBJ1-5; unclear D gene. Between the trimmed V and J ends, which lost 0 bases and 7 bases, there was a span of 13 bases. The CDR3 contains 14 residues. Germline V lookup: CDR1 GTSNPN, CDR2 SVGIG (reference sequence). The CDR3 reads CAWSVDSKHQPQHF. DNA of the CDR3: TGTGCCTGGAGTGTAGACTCCAAGCACCAGCCCCAGCATTTT. Based on the CDR3 plus reference TRBV30 and TRBJ1-5, the full variable domain is SQTIHQWPATLVQPVGSPLSLECTVEGTSNPNLYWYRQAAGRGLQLLFYSVGIGQISSEVPQNLSASRPQDRQFILSSKKLLLSDSGFYLCAWSVDSKHQPQHFGDGTRLSIL.

V usage is TRBV7-8 and J usage is TRBJ2-7, with D tentatively TRBD2 (5 bases). The CDR3 spans 16 residues. CDR1 is SGHVS and CDR2 is FQNEAQ in the germline V gene. Trimming stripped 1 base from V and 1 base from J, with 14 bases between. DNA for the CDR3: TGTGCCAGCAGCTTAGATGTCGGGGAGTCATCCTACGAGCAGTACTTC. As protein: CASSLDVGESSYEQYF. Looking up the rest from reference TRBV7-8 and TRBJ2-7 gives the full variable domain: GAGVSQSPRYKVAKRGQDVALRCDPISGHVSLFWYQQALGQGPEFLTYFQNEAQLDKSGLPSDRFFAERPEGSVSTLKIQRTQQEDSAVYLCASSLDVGESSYEQYFGPGTRLTVT.

This sequence joins TRBV12-3 or TRBV12-4 and TRBJ1-6; 9 nucleotides align to TRBD1. V gave up 5 bases and J gave up 11 bases; unmatched junction bases: 16. The CDR3 contains 17 residues. CDR3 nucleotides: TGTGCCAGCAGTCCTCCCCCAGCGGGGACAGGGAGGCCACCCCTCCACTTT. This codes for CASSPPPAGTGRPPLHF.

This clonotype has more than one count but fewer than ten. The chain couples TRBV7-9 to TRBJ2-7; D is possibly TRBD1 (6 bases). CDR3 length: 14 residues. V lost 5 bases and J lost 2, with 13 bases in between. CDR1 and CDR2 from the germline V gene are SEHNR and FQNEAQ (reference sequence). The CDR3 nucleotides read TGTGCCAGCAGCGGGGGCCCTGCGCCCTACGAGCAGTACTTC. Its translation: CASSGGPAPYEQYF.

This clonotype was seen more than once but under ten times. The missing conserved phenylalanine or tryptophan at the end of this CDR3 makes a read error likely. The chain joins TRBV4-1 to TRBJ1-2; D possibly corresponds to TRBD1 (5 bases). Germline V CDR1 and CDR2: MGHRA, YSYEKL. The CDR3 runs to 14 residues. V was clipped by 1 base and J by 0 bases, with 6 bases between them. The CDR3 sequence: CASSQAGPNYGYTL. CDR3 in DNA: TGCGCCAGCAGCCAAGCGGGACCTAACTATGGCTACACCCTC.

This clonotype was counted ten times or more. This rearrangement joins TRBV20-1 to TRBJ2-5; maybe TRBD2 (5 bases). The germline gives CDR1 DFQATT, CDR2 SNEGSKA (reference sequence). V was cut by 1 base and J by 4 bases, with 10 bases left in between. The CDR3 length is 13 residues. CDR3 loop: CSARGLPGETQYF. DNA of the CDR3: TGCAGTGCTAGAGGACTACCGGGAGAGACCCAGTACTTC.

The rearrangement joins TRBV6-5 to TRBJ2-1, with D possibly being TRBD1 (6 bases). Germline assignment: CDR1 MNHEY and CDR2 SVGAGI. Trimming took off 6 bases at V and 8 bases at J, with 14 bases between the two ends. CDR3 length: 13 amino acids. The CDR3 spells CASRQGHPDEQFF. The CDR3 DNA sequence: TGTGCCAGCAGGCAGGGGCACCCTGATGAGCAGTTCTTC.

CDR3 nucleotides: TGTGCCAGCAGCCCCGGGACAGGGGGCAAACAGGAGACCCAGTACTTC. It codes for CASSPGTGGKQETQYF. The genes are TRBV7-9 and TRBJ2-5, with 12 bases that match TRBD1. The CDR3 length is 16 residues. The ends lost 5 bases at V and 5 bases at J; junction bases unmatched: 9. The germline V gene encodes CDR1 SEHNR and CDR2 FQNEAQ (reference sequence).

V gene TRBV5-1 combines with J gene TRBJ2-5; 7 nucleotides match TRBD2. Germline V gene lookup returns CDR1 SGHRS and CDR2 YFSETQ. V was clipped by 5 bases and J by 3 bases; unmatched bases: 7. The CDR3 runs to 14 residues. The CDR3 sequence: CASRAGASEETQYF. The DNA of the CDR3 is TGCGCCAGCAGGGCGGGAGCCTCTGAAGAGACCCAGTACTTC.